These T cell receptor beta chains were read from a single sample in a study of beta chain features in type 1 diabetes. Sequencing was performed with immunoSEQ multiplex PCR; in TCRdb, only in-frame clones are kept and a portion is missing. Here the sample spans roughly 500,000 clones, roughly an eighth being singletons. Sequenced input: naive CD4+ T cells from blood. The receptors stem from a young woman in good health. Both conserved end residues are part of each CDR3. Each record gives: clone size, J gene, V gene, CDR3 protein. Expanded clones get a size class; other rows say once, few or many, or leave the size out.

clone_size: -; j_call: TRBJ2-3; v_call: TRBV27; cdr3_aa: CASSLLTSDVQGPRGTDTQYF
clone_size: -; j_call: TRBJ2-5; v_call: TRBV7-3; cdr3_aa: CASSLSGSGETQYF
clone_size: -; j_call: TRBJ2-1; v_call: TRBV7-2; cdr3_aa: CASSLGGVSTYNEQFF
clone_size: -; j_call: TRBJ2-7; v_call: TRBV14; cdr3_aa: CASSPRWESRKQKQYF
clone_size: few; j_call: TRBJ2-5; v_call: TRBV29-1; cdr3_aa: CSVRRPETQYF
clone_size: few; j_call: TRBJ2-2; v_call: TRBV7-9; cdr3_aa: CASSFRMHTGELFF
clone_size: few; j_call: TRBJ1-5; v_call: TRBV30; cdr3_aa: CAWSPIGQPQHF
clone_size: few; j_call: TRBJ2-7; v_call: TRBV5-4; cdr3_aa: CASRARGADEQYF
clone_size: few; j_call: TRBJ1-3; v_call: TRBV15; cdr3_aa: CATSRSTSSGNTIYF
clone_size: few; j_call: TRBJ1-2; v_call: TRBV28; cdr3_aa: CASSTGGREVGYTF
clone_size: few; j_call: TRBJ2-5; v_call: TRBV10-3; cdr3_aa: CAISAAAVGETQYF
clone_size: few; j_call: TRBJ2-6; v_call: TRBV6-5; cdr3_aa: CASSTGLFGANVLTF
clone_size: -; j_call: TRBJ2-1; v_call: TRBV7-9; cdr3_aa: CASSQKTGSSYNEQFF
clone_size: -; j_call: TRBJ2-1; v_call: TRBV18; cdr3_aa: CASSPPISLTGIDLNEQFF
clone_size: -; j_call: TRBJ2-3; v_call: TRBV19; cdr3_aa: CASSMSTSTDTQYF
clone_size: few; j_call: TRBJ1-3; v_call: TRBV29-1; cdr3_aa: CSVQGGNTIYF
clone_size: few; j_call: TRBJ2-7; v_call: TRBV4-3; cdr3_aa: CASSRTGNYEQYF
clone_size: -; j_call: TRBJ2-5; v_call: TRBV29-1; cdr3_aa: CSVGGARETQYF
clone_size: few; j_call: TRBJ2-1; v_call: TRBV6-5; cdr3_aa: CASSTDRGYNEQFF
clone_size: -; j_call: TRBJ2-3; v_call: TRBV7-2; cdr3_aa: CASSLDGNTDTQYF
clone_size: -; j_call: TRBJ2-7; v_call: TRBV10-3; cdr3_aa: CAISDGVGYEQYF
clone_size: few; j_call: TRBJ2-7; v_call: TRBV4-3; cdr3_aa: CASSQRLRGHGGSYEQYF
clone_size: -; j_call: TRBJ2-2; v_call: TRBV9; cdr3_aa: CASSVGIAGGRAGELFF
clone_size: -; j_call: TRBJ1-2; v_call: TRBV28; cdr3_aa: CASSPQRVSGYGYTF
clone_size: few; j_call: TRBJ2-1; v_call: TRBV2; cdr3_aa: CASSDRVFYNEQFF
clone_size: few; j_call: TRBJ2-7; v_call: TRBV6-5; cdr3_aa: CASSYSGSGSYEQYF
clone_size: -; j_call: TRBJ1-4; v_call: TRBV25-1; cdr3_aa: CASSDRQWNEKLFF